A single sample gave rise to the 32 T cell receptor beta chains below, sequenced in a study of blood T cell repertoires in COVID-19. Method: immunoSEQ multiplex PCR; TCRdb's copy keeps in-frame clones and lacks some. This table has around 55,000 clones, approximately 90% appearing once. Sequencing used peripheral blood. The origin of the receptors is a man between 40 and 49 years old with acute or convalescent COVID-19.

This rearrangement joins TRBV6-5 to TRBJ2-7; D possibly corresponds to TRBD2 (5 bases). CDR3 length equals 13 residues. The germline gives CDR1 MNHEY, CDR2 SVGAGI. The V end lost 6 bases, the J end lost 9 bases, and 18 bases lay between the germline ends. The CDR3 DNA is TGTGCCAGCAGCGCATCAGACGGGGATTTGCAGTACTTC. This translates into CASSASDGDLQYF.

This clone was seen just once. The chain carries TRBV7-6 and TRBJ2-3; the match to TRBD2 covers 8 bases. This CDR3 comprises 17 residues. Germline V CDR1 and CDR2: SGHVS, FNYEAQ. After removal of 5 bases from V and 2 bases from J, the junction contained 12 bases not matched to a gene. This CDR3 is CASSPTGRAGATDTQYF. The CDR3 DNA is TGTGCCAGCAGCCCAACCGGACGAGCGGGAGCCACAGATACGCAGTATTTT.

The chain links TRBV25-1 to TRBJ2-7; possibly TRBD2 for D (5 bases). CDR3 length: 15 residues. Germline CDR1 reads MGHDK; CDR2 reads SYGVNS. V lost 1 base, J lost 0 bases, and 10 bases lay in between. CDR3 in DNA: TGTGCCAGCAGTGAATTGAAGCGGCACTCCTACGAGCAGTACTTC. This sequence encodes CASSELKRHSYEQYF.

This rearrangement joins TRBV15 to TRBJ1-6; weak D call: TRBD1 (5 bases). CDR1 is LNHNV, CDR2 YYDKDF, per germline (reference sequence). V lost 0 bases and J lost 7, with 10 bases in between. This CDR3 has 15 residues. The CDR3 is CATSREAGHNSPLHF. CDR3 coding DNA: TGTGCCACCAGCAGAGAGGCAGGGCACAATTCACCCCTCCACTTT.

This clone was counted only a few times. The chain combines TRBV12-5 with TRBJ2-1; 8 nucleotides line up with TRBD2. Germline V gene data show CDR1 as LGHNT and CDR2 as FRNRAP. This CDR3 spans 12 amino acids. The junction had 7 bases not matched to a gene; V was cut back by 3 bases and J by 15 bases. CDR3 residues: CASGFEGLVLFF. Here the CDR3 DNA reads TGTGCTAGTGGTTTTGAGGGACTAGTTCTGTTCTTC.

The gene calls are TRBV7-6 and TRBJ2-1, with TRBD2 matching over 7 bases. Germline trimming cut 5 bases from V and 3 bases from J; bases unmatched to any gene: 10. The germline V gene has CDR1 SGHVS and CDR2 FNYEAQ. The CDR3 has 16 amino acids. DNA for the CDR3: TGTGCCAGCAGCCTAACCCGTGGGGGGGGCTACAATGAGCAGTTCTTC. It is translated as CASSLTRGGGYNEQFF.

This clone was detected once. The CDR3 DNA follows: TGTGCCAGCAGTAGAGGTTTGAGCACTGAAGCTTTCTTT. This codes for CASSRGLSTEAFF. This rearrangement joins TRBV27 to TRBJ1-1; no clear D gene. Trimming removed 5 bases from V and 4 bases from J, with 11 bases in between. The CDR3 sequence is 13 residues long. Germline values: CDR1 MNHEY, CDR2 SMNVEV (reference sequence).

CDR3 bases: TGTGCCAGCAGAGCCGGGGCTAGCGGAGATACGCAGTATTTT. This gives the protein CASRAGASGDTQYF. The V call is TRBV15, the J call TRBJ2-3; 7 bases fit TRBD2. Per germline, CDR1 LNHNV and CDR2 YYDKDF (reference sequence). V trimming: 10 bases; J trimming: 5 bases; junction bases outside the gene matches: 12. The CDR3 has 14 amino acids. Filled out from reference TRBV15 and TRBJ2-3, the complete variable domain reads DAMVIQNPRYQVTQFGKPVTLSCSQTLNHNVMYWYQQKSSQAPKLLFHYYDKDFNNEADTPDNFQSRRPNTSFCFLDIRSPGLGDTAMYLCASRAGASGDTQYFGPGTRLTVL.

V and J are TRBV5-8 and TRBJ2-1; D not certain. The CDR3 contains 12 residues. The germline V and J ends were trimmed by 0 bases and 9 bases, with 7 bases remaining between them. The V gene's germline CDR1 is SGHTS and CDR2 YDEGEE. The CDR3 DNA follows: TGTGCCAGCAGCTTGGTCCGCGGTGAGCAGTTCTTC. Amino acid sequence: CASSLVRGEQFF.

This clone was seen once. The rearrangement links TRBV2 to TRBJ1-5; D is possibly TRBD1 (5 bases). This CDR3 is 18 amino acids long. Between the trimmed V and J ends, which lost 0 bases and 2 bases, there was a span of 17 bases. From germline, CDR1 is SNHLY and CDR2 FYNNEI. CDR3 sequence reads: CASSEALAGLMGNQPQHF. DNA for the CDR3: TGTGCCAGCAGTGAAGCTCTTGCAGGGTTGATGGGCAATCAGCCCCAGCATTTT.

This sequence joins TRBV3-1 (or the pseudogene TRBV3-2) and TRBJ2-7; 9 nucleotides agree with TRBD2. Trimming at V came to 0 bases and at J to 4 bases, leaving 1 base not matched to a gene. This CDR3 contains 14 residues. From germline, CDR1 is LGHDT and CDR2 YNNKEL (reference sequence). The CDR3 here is CASSQERGGYEQYF. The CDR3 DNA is TGTGCCAGCAGCCAAGAGCGGGGGGGTTACGAGCAGTACTTC.

CDR3 protein: CASSQPGTHNEQFF. CDR3 DNA: TGTGCCAGCAGCCAACCCGGGACACACAATGAGCAGTTCTTC. The J gene is TRBJ2-1, the V gene TRBV4-2, with D perhaps matching TRBD1 (6 bases). Germline loops: CDR1 LGHNA, CDR2 YNFKEQ. The V gene lost 2 bases and the J gene lost 5 bases, with 10 bases spanning the gap. This CDR3 has 14 amino acids.

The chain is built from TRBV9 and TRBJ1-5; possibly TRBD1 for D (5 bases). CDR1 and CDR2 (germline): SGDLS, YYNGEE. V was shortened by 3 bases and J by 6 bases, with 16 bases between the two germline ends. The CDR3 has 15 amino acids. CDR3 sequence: CASSAGGGLLQPQHF. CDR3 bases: TGTGCCAGCAGCGCGGGGGGAGGACTTCTTCAGCCCCAGCATTTT.

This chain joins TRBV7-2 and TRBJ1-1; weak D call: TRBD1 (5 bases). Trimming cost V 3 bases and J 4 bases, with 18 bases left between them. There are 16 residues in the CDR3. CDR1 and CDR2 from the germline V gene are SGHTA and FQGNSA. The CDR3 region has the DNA TGTGCCAGCAGCTTGCTATCAGGAGGGGCTACCACTGAAGCTTTCTTT. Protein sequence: CASSLLSGGATTEAFF.

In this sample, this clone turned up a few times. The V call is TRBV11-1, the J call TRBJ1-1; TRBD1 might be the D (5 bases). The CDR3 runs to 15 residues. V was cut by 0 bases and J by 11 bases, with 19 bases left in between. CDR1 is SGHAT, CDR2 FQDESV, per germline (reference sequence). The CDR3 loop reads CASSLAWGTPSAAFF. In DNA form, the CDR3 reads TGTGCCAGCAGCTTAGCGTGGGGCACGCCAAGTGCGGCTTTCTTT.

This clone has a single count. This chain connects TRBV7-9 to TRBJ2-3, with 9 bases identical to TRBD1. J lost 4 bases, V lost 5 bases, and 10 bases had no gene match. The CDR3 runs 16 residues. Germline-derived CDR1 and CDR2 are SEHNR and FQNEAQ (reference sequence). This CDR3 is CASSLGSQGASDTQYF. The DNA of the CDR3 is TGTGCCAGCAGCCTAGGTTCACAGGGGGCATCAGATACGCAGTATTTT.

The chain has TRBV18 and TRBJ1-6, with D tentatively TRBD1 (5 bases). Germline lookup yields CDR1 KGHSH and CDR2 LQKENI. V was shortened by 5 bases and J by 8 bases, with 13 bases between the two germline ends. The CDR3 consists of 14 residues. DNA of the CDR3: TGTGCCAGCTCAGCTACGGGGGTTGATTCACCCCTCCACTTT. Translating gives CASSATGVDSPLHF.

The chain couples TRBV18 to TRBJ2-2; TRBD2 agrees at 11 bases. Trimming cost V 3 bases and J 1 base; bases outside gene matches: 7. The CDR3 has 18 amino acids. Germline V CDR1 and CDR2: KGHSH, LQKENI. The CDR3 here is CASSPPILAGVNTGELFF. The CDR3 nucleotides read TGTGCCAGCTCACCTCCAATACTAGCGGGAGTGAACACCGGGGAGCTGTTTTTT.

The CDR3 coding sequence is TGTGCCAGCAGCTTAACTAGCGGGGGGTTCTACAATGAGCAGTTCTTC. Protein: CASSLTSGGFYNEQFF. The J gene is TRBJ2-1, the V gene TRBV11-3, with 12 bases fitting TRBD2. The CDR3 loop spans 16 amino acids. Germline V gives CDR1 SGHNT, CDR2 YENEEA. With V trimmed by 2 bases and J by 3 bases, 2 bases remained unmatched.

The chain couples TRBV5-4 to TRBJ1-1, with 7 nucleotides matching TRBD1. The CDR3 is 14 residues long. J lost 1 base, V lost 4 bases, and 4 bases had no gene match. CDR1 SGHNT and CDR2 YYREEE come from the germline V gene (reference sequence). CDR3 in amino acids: CASSPTGANTEAFF. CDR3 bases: TGTGCCAGCAGCCCTACAGGGGCGAACACTGAAGCTTTCTTT.

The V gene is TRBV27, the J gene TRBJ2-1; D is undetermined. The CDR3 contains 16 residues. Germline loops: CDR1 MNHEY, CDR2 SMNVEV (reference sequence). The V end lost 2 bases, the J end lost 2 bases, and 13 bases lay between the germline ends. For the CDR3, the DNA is TGTGCCAGCAGTTTAGAGGTGACGGAAACCTACAATGAGCAGTTCTTC. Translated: CASSLEVTETYNEQFF.

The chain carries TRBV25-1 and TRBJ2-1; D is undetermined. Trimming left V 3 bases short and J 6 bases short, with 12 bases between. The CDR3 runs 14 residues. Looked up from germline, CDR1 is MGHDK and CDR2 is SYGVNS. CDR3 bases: TGTGCCAGCAGTGACAACGGCAGAGGCAATGAGCAGTTCTTC. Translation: CASSDNGRGNEQFF. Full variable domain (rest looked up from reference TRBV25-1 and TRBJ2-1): EADIYQTPRYLVIGTGKKITLECSQTMGHDKMYWYQQDPGMELHLIHYSYGVNSTEKGDLSSESTVSRIRTEHFPLTLESARPSHTSQYLCASSDNGRGNEQFFGPGTRLTVL.

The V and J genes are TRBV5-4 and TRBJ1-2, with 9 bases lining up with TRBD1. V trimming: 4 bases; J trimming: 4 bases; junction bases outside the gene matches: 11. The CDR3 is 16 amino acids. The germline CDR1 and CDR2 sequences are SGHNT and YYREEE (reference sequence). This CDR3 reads CASSRGQGRLGYGYTF. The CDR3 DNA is TGTGCCAGCAGCCGTGGACAGGGGAGACTAGGCTATGGCTACACCTTC.

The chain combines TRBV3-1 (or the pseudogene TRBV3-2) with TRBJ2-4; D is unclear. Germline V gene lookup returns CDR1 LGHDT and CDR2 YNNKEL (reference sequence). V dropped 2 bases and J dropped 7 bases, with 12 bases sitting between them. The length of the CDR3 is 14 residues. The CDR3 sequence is CASSQIARANIQYF. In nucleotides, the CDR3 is TGTGCCAGCAGCCAAATAGCCAGAGCGAACATTCAGTACTTC.

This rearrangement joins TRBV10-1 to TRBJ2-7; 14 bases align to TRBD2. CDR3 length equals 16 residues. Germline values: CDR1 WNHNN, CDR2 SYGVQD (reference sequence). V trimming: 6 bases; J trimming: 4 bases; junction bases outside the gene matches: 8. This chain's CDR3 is CASSEGTSGSLYEQYF. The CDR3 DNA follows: TGCGCCAGCAGCGAGGGGACTAGCGGGAGTCTGTACGAGCAGTACTTC.

CDR3 nucleotides: TGTGCCAGCAGCTTGGGGACAGGGGGTGCCTTCTCCTACGAGCAGTACTTC. Its protein is CASSLGTGGAFSYEQYF. The chain recombines TRBV5-6 with TRBJ2-7; 10 bases align to TRBD1. The germline V gene encodes CDR1 SGHDT and CDR2 YYEEEE. Trimming cost V 0 bases and J 0 bases; bases outside gene matches: 6. The CDR3 totals 17 residues.

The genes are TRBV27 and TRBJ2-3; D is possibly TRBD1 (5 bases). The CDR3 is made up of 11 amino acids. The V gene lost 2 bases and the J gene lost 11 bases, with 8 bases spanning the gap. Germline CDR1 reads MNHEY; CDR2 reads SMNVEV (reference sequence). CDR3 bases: TGTGCCAGCAGTTTAGACAGAGAGCAGTATTTT. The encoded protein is CASSLDREQYF.

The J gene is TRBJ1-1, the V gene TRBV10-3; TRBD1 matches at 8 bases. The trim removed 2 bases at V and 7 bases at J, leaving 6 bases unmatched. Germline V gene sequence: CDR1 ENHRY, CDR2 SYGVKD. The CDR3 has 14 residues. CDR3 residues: CAISEATGVSEAFF. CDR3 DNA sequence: TGTGCCATCAGTGAGGCGACAGGGGTGAGTGAAGCTTTCTTT.

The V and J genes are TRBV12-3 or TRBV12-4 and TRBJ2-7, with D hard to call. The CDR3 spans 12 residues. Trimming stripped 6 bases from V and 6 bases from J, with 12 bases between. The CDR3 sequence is CASRDGPSEQYF. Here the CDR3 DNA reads TGTGCCAGCAGGGATGGTCCTAGCGAGCAGTACTTC.

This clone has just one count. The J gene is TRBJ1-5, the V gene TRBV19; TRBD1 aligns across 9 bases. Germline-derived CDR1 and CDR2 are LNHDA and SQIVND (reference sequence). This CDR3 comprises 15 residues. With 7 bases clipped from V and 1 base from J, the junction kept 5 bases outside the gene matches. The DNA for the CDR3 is TGTGCCAGTATTAGGGGGACAGGGAGCAATCAGCCCCAGCATTTT. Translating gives CASIRGTGSNQPQHF. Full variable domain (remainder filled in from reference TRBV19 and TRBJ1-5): DGGITQSPKYLFRKEGQNVTLSCEQNLNHDAMYWYRQDPGQGLRLIYYSQIVNDFQKGDIAEGYSVSREKKESFPLTVTSAQKNPTAFYLCASIRGTGSNQPQHFGDGTRLSIL.

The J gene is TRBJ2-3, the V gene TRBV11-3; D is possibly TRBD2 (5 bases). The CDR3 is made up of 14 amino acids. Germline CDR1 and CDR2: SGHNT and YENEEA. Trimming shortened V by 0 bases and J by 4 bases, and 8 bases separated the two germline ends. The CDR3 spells CASSLDPEADTQYF. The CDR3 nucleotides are TGTGCCAGCAGCTTAGACCCGGAGGCAGATACGCAGTATTTT.

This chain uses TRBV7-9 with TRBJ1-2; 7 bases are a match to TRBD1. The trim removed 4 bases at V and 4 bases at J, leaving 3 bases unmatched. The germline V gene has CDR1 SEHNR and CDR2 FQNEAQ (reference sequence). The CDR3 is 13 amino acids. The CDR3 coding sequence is TGTGCCAGCAGCTCGGACAGGTCCTATGGCTACACCTTC. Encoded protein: CASSSDRSYGYTF.